A selection of T cell receptor beta chains follows, all from one sample in a study of blood T cell repertoires in COVID-19. Only in-frame clones appear in the TCRdb table, and some are missing; sequencing was by immunoSEQ multiplex PCR. The sample consists of over 60,000 clones, about 88% of them appearing once. Sequenced material: peripheral blood. These receptors all stem from a man in his 60s with acute or convalescent COVID-19. The CDR3 runs from the conserved cysteine through the conserved F or W. A D gene is named only where the DNA matches it firmly. Where a row states a size, it is once, few, many or the class of an expanded clone; other rows omit it.

d_call,v_call,j_call,clone_size,cdr3_nt,cdr3_aa
NA,TRBV7-9,TRBJ1-2,few,TGTGCCAGCAGCCTAGTTAGACAGGAACCTGGTGGCTACACCTTC,CASSLVRQEPGGYTF
NA,TRBV19,TRBJ2-2,NA,TGTGCCAGTAGTATAGTTGGGACAACGAACACCGGGGAGCTGTTTTTT,CASSIVGTTNTGELFF
TRBD1,TRBV3-1/TRBV3-2,TRBJ1-2,once,TGTGCCAGCAGCCGAGAGACTCGATCGACAGGGCCGTCCCACACCTTC,CASSRETRSTGPSHTF
TRBD1,TRBV2,TRBJ1-2,once,TGTGCCAGCCGTCCGGGACAGGGGAGCGGGGGCTACACCTTC,CASRPGQGSGGYTF
NA,TRBV2,TRBJ1-5,NA,TGTGCCAGCAGTGAATTGAGAAGCAATCAGCCCCAGCATTTT,CASSELRSNQPQHF
TRBD1,TRBV5-1,TRBJ2-1,NA,TGCGCCAGCAGCTATACGGGACAGGGCTACAATGAGCAGTTCTTC,CASSYTGQGYNEQFF
NA,TRBV3-1/TRBV3-2,TRBJ1-4,NA,TGTGCCAGCAGCCAAGGTAACAGGGCCGGTGAAAAACTGTTTTTT,CASSQGNRAGEKLFF
NA,TRBV6-6,TRBJ1-1,NA,TGTGCCAGCAGGATAACCGGAGGGACCAACGCTGAAGCTTTCTTT,CASRITGGTNAEAFF
NA,TRBV19,TRBJ2-1,NA,TGTGCCAGTAGTACTCCTGGGAGGAATGAGCAGTTCTTC,CASSTPGRNEQFF
TRBD2,TRBV5-1,TRBJ2-7,NA,TGCGCCAGCAGACCGACTAGCGGAAGCTCCTACGAGCAGTACTTC,CASRPTSGSSYEQYF
TRBD1,TRBV7-9,TRBJ1-4,NA,TGTGCCAGCAGTCCCCAGGGGGGAAATGAAAAACTGTTTTTT,CASSPQGGNEKLFF
NA,TRBV3-1/TRBV3-2,TRBJ1-1,NA,TGTGCCAGCAGCCAAGCGGGACATTACACTGAAGCTTTCTTT,CASSQAGHYTEAFF
TRBD1,TRBV15,TRBJ2-5,NA,TGTGCCACCAGCAGAGACAGGGGGCCCCCGCGGTTGGGCGGTGAGACCCAGTACTTC,CATSRDRGPPRLGGETQYF
NA,TRBV5-4,TRBJ2-3,NA,TGTGCCAGCAGCTTGATGTCGGGTCTAGGCACAGATACGCAGTATTTT,CASSLMSGLGTDTQYF
TRBD1,TRBV5-4,TRBJ2-3,few,TGTGCCAGCCGAAAGGGGGCTGGCACAGATACGCAGTATTTT,CASRKGAGTDTQYF
NA,TRBV4-1,TRBJ1-2,NA,TGCGCCAGCAGCGCACAGGGATCTAACTATGGCTACACCTTC,CASSAQGSNYGYTF
NA,TRBV27,TRBJ1-6,NA,TGTGCCAGCAGTTTAGGAGGGGTAGGTTCACCCCTCCACTTT,CASSLGGVGSPLHF
NA,TRBV5-1,TRBJ2-3,NA,TGCGCCAGCAGCCCGGACCTACAGGGAGATACGCAGTATTTT,CASSPDLQGDTQYF
TRBD1,TRBV29-1,TRBJ1-3,NA,TGCAGCGCCGTAGGGGGCCTGTGGGGAAACACCATATATTTT,CSAVGGLWGNTIYF
TRBD1,TRBV4-2,TRBJ1-2,NA,TGTGCCAGCAGCGTAGGGACAGGAGCTTTCTATGGCTACACCTTC,CASSVGTGAFYGYTF
TRBD1,TRBV7-2,TRBJ1-1,NA,TGTGCCAGCAGCTTGTATAGGGGGCCGAACACTGAAGCTTTCTTT,CASSLYRGPNTEAFF
NA,TRBV7-8,TRBJ1-1,NA,TGTGCCAGCAGCTACCCCCAGGGCACTGAAGCTTTCTTT,CASSYPQGTEAFF
NA,TRBV7-8,TRBJ2-2,NA,TGTGCCAGCAGCCAGGACAGTTGGGCTGGGGAGCTGTTTTTT,CASSQDSWAGELFF
TRBD2,TRBV7-2,TRBJ2-1,NA,TGTGCCAGCAGCTCCTCCGGGACTAGCGGACTTTACAATGAGCAGTTCTTC,CASSSSGTSGLYNEQFF
NA,TRBV27,TRBJ2-1,NA,TGTGCCAGCAGTTTAAGCAGGGGTTCCTACAATGAGCAGTTCTTC,CASSLSRGSYNEQFF
NA,TRBV5-8,TRBJ1-2,NA,TGTGCCAGCAGGCACAGTGGATCTAACTATGGCTACACCTTC,CASRHSGSNYGYTF